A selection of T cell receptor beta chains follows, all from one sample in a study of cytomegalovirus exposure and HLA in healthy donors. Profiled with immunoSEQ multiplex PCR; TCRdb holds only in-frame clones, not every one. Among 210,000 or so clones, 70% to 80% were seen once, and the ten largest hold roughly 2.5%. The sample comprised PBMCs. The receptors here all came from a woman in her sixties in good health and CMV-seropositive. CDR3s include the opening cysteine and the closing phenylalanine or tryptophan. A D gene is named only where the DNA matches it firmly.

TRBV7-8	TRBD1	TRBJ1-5	CASSKIDRGEQPQHF
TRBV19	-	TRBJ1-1	CASLLRGGTEAFF
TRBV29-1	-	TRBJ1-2	CSVAPELTGFGYTF
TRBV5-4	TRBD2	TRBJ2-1	CASSPGLANNNEQFF
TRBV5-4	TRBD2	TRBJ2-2	CASNSGTNTGELFF
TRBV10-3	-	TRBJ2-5	CAISESREETQYF
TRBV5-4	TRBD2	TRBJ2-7	CASSAGTSEVDEQYF
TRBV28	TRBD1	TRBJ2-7	CASSRVPGTGYEQYF
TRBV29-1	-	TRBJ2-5	CSVDPGGETQYF
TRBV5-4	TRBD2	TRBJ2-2	CASSLIKRGGLTANTGELFF
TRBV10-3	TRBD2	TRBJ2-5	CAISEATTSGTETQYF
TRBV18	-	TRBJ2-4	CASSPVQGGEGNIQYF
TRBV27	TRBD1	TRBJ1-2	CASSFSGGDGYTF
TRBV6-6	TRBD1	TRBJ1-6	CASRRGGTAKSPLHF
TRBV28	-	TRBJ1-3	CASSSEESGNTIYF
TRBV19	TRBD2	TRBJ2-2	CASNPGLAGRSNTGELFF
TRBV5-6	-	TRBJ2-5	CASSLQGGTQETQYF
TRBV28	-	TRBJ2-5	CASSEREPQYF
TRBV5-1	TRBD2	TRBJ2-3	CASSLVSSGPPSTDTQYF
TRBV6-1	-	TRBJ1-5	CASSGRDNWQPQHF
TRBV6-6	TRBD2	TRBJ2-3	CASGGVIRTGTDTQYF
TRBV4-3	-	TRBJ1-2	CASSQGSAAAYGYTF
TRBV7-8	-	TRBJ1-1	CASSLVVQVNTEAFF
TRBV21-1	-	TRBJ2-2	CASSKGGTAMNTGELFF
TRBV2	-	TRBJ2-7	CASSDVWEDTYEQYF
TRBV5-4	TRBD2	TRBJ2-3	CASMRGLTSTDTQYF
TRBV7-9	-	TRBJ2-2	CASSSQGGTGELFF
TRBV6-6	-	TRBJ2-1	CASSHVRRDNEQFF
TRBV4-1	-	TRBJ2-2	CASKVPGGNTGELFF
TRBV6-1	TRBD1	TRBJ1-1	CASSVGTGGGGTEAFF
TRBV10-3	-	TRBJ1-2	CAISERQGSVYGYTF
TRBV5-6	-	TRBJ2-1	CASSYQGARGNEQFF
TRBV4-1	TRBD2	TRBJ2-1	CASSQARGTRDNEQFF
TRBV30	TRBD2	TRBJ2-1	CAWSVPSGRYNEQFF
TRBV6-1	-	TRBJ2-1	CASRTYNEQFF
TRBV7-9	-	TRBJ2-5	CASSPRAGETQYF
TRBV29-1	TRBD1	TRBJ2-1	CSVVRQGYNEQFF
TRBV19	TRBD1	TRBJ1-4	CASNRGGTGAEKLFF
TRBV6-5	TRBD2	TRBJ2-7	CASRSTGGPSEQYF
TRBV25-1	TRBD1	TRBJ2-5	CASKVTGATKTQYF
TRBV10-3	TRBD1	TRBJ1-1	CAISEPGQVNTEAFF